This T cell receptor beta chain emerged from a study of radiation and T cells in renal cell carcinoma. Broader study findings: No pretreatment tumor biopsies were available for baseline clonotypes.

The V gene's germline CDR1 is SGHNT and CDR2 YYREEE (reference sequence). Trimming removed 4 bases from V and 4 bases from J; junction bases left unmatched: 11. There are 17 residues in the CDR3. As regards this clone: Its specificity is not known.

The time point: baseline pretreatment blood. Regarding treatment: 15 Gy SBRT to primary tumor, nephrectomy 4 weeks later. Radiation-treated patients gave blood at baseline, week 2 and week 4. The protocol was immunoSEQ multiplex PCR, while the TCRdb copy is restricted to in-frame clones and leaves out a portion. This sample has 100,000 to 150,000 clones, with around 84% found just once. Sequenced here: blood, sampled from a patient whose treatment included radiotherapy and nephrectomy. The receptor was isolated from a woman aged 60-75 years with renal cell carcinoma. The chain carries TRBV5-4 and TRBJ1-2; 12 bases fit TRBD1. The CDR3 DNA reads as TGTGCCAGCAGCGATGCCGGGACAGGGGGCCGGTCCTATGGCTACACCTTC. Amino acids: CASSDAGTGGRSYGYTF. Filled out from reference TRBV5-4 and TRBJ1-2, the complete variable domain reads ETGVTQSPTHLIKTRGQQVTLRCSSQSGHNTVSWYQQALGQGPQFIFQYYREEENGRGNFPPRFSGLQFPNYSSELNVNALELDDSALYLCASSDAGTGGRSYGYTFGSGTRLTVV.